One and the same sample provided the 11 T cell receptor beta chains below, sequenced in a study of blood T cells in healthy people across ages. The second PCR ran roughly 6 to 11 cycles with a sample-barcoded 5' primer and J-beta primers. Via MiXCR, TCRdb re-called the 5' RACE reads, giving one row per CDR3 protein. The sample has more than 800,000 distinct CDR3 sequences; roughly 45% are singletons. Sequences were obtained from blood. The receptors stem from an older woman in good health.

This clonotype was seen more than once but under ten times. This chain links TRBV6-2 or TRBV6-3 with TRBJ2-2; D is unclear. CDR3 length: 12 residues. Trimming removed 2 bases from V and 7 bases from J, with 5 bases in between. Germline loops: CDR1 MNHEY, CDR2 SVGEGT. The CDR3 region is CASSYPGGELFF. The DNA for the CDR3 is TGTGCCAGCAGTTACCCCGGCGGGGAGCTGTTTTTT.

The genes are TRBV27 and TRBJ1-1; D is ambiguous. The V end lost 6 bases, the J end lost 6 bases, and 20 bases lay between the germline ends. CDR3 length: 15 amino acids. Germline CDR1 reads MNHEY; CDR2 reads SMNVEV (reference sequence). This CDR3 is CASRTFRAGESEAFF. In nucleotides, the CDR3 is TGTGCCAGCAGAACTTTTCGGGCAGGAGAGTCTGAAGCTTTCTTT.

This clonotype appeared a single time. The chain carries TRBV15 and TRBJ2-3; D gene ambiguous. The germline gives CDR1 LNHNV, CDR2 YYDKDF (reference sequence). This CDR3 region has 13 residues. The V end lost 6 bases, the J end lost 5 bases, and 12 bases lay between the germline ends. CDR3: CATSVGSGDTQYF. The CDR3 DNA sequence: TGTGCCACCAGTGTGGGCTCCGGAGATACGCAGTATTTT.

The chain carries TRBV9 and TRBJ1-2; D call uncertain. CDR1 and CDR2 (germline): SGDLS, YYNGEE. Trimming left V 3 bases short and J 10 bases short, with 10 bases between. The CDR3 runs 11 residues. The CDR3 reads CASSGTLDYTF. Written as DNA, the CDR3 is TGTGCCAGCAGCGGGACGTTGGACTACACCTTC.

The gene calls are TRBV20-1 and TRBJ2-7, with 11 bases identical to TRBD1. The germline CDR1 and CDR2 sequences are DFQATT and SNEGSKA (reference sequence). Trimming removed 4 bases from V and 3 bases from J; junction bases left unmatched: 5. The CDR3 covers 14 residues. The CDR3 nucleotides are TGCAGTGCTACCCGGGGGACAGGGGGCTACGAGCAGTACTTC. Translating gives CSATRGTGGYEQYF.

This clonotype was seen only a few times. This chain links TRBV15 with TRBJ2-1; the D is unclear. The CDR3 is 14 residues long. Germline assignment: CDR1 LNHNV and CDR2 YYDKDF (reference sequence). With 3 bases removed from V and 3 bases from J, the gap between germline ends came to 9 bases. CDR3 loop: CATSRVLDYNEQFF. The DNA of the CDR3 is TGTGCCACCAGCAGGGTCCTAGACTACAATGAGCAGTTCTTC.

This chain connects TRBV5-1 to TRBJ1-6, with TRBD1 as a possible D gene (6 bases). The germline gives CDR1 SGHRS, CDR2 YFSETQ. Trimming took off 4 bases at V and 6 bases at J, with 20 bases between the two ends. The CDR3 is 17 amino acids. Here the CDR3 reads CASSHGPRGEVNSPLHF. The CDR3 DNA follows: TGCGCCAGCAGCCACGGCCCCAGGGGTGAAGTTAATTCACCCCTCCACTTT.

About this clonotype: A junction end diverges from the germline sequence, so it may reflect a read error. The chain uses TRBV11-2 and TRBJ2-7; D not resolved. The V gene's germline CDR1 is SGHAT and CDR2 FQNNGV. The CDR3 covers 15 residues. The CDR3 protein is CAGSLDVADSYEQYF. As DNA, the CDR3 is TGTGCCGGCAGCTTAGATGTGGCAGATTCCTACGAGCAGTACTTC. The full variable domain, rest sourced from reference TRBV11-2 and TRBJ2-7, is EAGVAQSPRYKIIEKRQSVAFWCNPISGHATLYWYQQILGQGPKLLIQFQNNGVVDDSQLPKDRFSAERLKGVDSTLKIQPAKLEDSAVYLCAGSLDVADSYEQYFGPGTRLTVT.

The rearrangement joins TRBV7-8 to TRBJ1-5; no definite D call. This CDR3 has 16 residues. Trimming stripped 0 bases from V and 0 bases from J, with 9 bases between. CDR1 SGHVS and CDR2 FQNEAQ come from the germline V gene. In nucleotides, the CDR3 is TGTGCCAGCAGCTTAGCGACGGGAGTTAGCAATCAGCCCCAGCATTTT. Translated: CASSLATGVSNQPQHF.

Regarding this clonotype: The junction departs from germline at one end; a sequencing error may be responsible. The V and J genes are TRBV11-1 and TRBJ2-1, with 12 bases matching TRBD2. Germline V gene sequence: CDR1 SGHAT, CDR2 FQDESV (reference sequence). The CDR3 is made up of 18 amino acids. The CDR3 here is CASSLRALAGGSFNEQFF. Here the CDR3 DNA reads TGTGCCAGCAGCTTACGGGCACTAGCGGGAGGCTCCTTCAATGAGCAGTTCTTC. Full variable domain (rest looked up from reference TRBV11-1 and TRBJ2-1): EAEVAQSPRYKITEKSQAVAFWCDPISGHATLYWYRQILGQGPELLVQFQDESVVDDSQLPKDRFSAERLKGVDSTLKIQPAELGDSAMYLCASSLRALAGGSFNEQFFGPGTRLTVL.

This rearrangement joins TRBV27 to TRBJ2-3; the D gene is possibly TRBD2 (5 bases). The CDR3 is 15 amino acids. V shed 0 bases and J shed 2 bases, with 9 bases lying between them. CDR1 and CDR2 (germline): MNHEY, SMNVEV (reference sequence). The CDR3 reads CASSLSAGHTDTQYF. CDR3 in DNA: TGTGCCAGCAGTTTATCGGCGGGCCACACAGATACGCAGTATTTT.